This T cell receptor (beta chain) was recorded in a study of T cell responses to AZD1222 COVID-19 vaccine. This clone was observed a handful of times. Antigen unknown. The data were produced by immunoSEQ multiplex PCR, yet TCRdb's version contains in-frame clones alone and is incomplete. The repertoire holds about 120,000 clones, with roughly 87% as singletons. Study-level results: Scientists sampled the repertoires only once the peak T cell response had passed.

Germline V gene lookup returns CDR1 SGDLS and CDR2 YYNGEE. With V trimmed by 3 bases and J by 0 bases, 5 bases remained unmatched. This CDR3 comprises 16 residues. The TCR sequence derives from an adult who received the AZD1222 COVID-19 vaccine. This material consisted of peripheral blood, taken 28 days after the second AZD1222 dose. The J gene is TRBJ1-4, the V gene TRBV9; 7 bases map to TRBD1. CDR3 sequence reads: CASSGGTAATNEKLFF. The CDR3 coding sequence is TGTGCCAGCAGCGGCGGGACAGCTGCAACTAATGAAAAACTGTTTTTT.